This passage covers 27 T cell receptor beta chains from one sample sequenced in a study of shared clonotypes between healthy human individuals. TCRdb's copy holds only in-frame clones and misses some; the assay was immunoSEQ multiplex PCR. This sample has some 2 million clones, with approximately 95% found just once. Naive CD8 cells lacked CD45RO and underwent positive selection for CCR7, leaving out terminally differentiated effector memory CD45RA+ cells. The sample taken for sequencing was naive CD8+ T cells sorted from blood. Receptors originate from a man aged 18 to 29 in good health.

The rearrangement joins TRBV2 to TRBJ1-6, with 9 bases identical to TRBD1. Germline V gene data show CDR1 as SNHLY and CDR2 as FYNNEI. The CDR3 consists of 16 residues. V dropped 7 bases and J dropped 3; count of bases not matched to a gene: 7. The CDR3 DNA reads as TGTGCCAGCAATACAGGGGGCCCATACTATAATTCACCCCTCCACTTT. It translates to CASNTGGPYYNSPLHF. The full variable domain, rest sourced from reference TRBV2 and TRBJ1-6, is EPEVTQTPSHQVTQMGQEVILRCVPISNHLYFYWYRQILGQKVEFLVSFYNNEISEKSEIFDDQFSVERPDGSNFTLKIRSTKLEDSAMYFCASNTGGPYYNSPLHFGNGTRLTVT.

Turning to this clone: A much bigger clone sits one base away, suggesting this may be a read error. The same CDR3 is also encoded by other DNA sequences in this sample. The rearrangement links TRBV7-9 to TRBJ2-7; D uncertain. This CDR3 contains 13 residues. The V and J ends lost 1 base and 1 base respectively, with 5 bases between them. Per germline, CDR1 SEHNR and CDR2 FQNEAQ (reference sequence). The CDR3: CASSLDGSYEQYF. DNA of the CDR3: TGTGCCAGCAGCTTAGACGGTTCCTACGAGCAGTACTTC.

The V call is TRBV9, the J call TRBJ2-2, with TRBD2 identical over 8 bases. Germline trimming cut 4 bases from V and 7 bases from J; bases unmatched to any gene: 9. This CDR3 has 15 amino acids. The germline gives CDR1 SGDLS, CDR2 YYNGEE. CDR3 nucleotide sequence: TGTGCCAGCAGCTCCCTTAGCGGGAATGTCGGGGAGCTGTTTTTT. Translation: CASSSLSGNVGELFF.

Regarding this clone: Other nucleotide sequences from this sample produce the same CDR3. J is TRBJ2-1 and V is TRBV11-2; unclear D gene. The V and J ends lost 6 bases and 7 bases respectively, with 4 bases between them. This CDR3 is 10 amino acids long. Germline V gives CDR1 SGHAT, CDR2 FQNNGV. The CDR3 is CASSGNEQFF. CDR3 in DNA: TGTGCCAGCAGTGGGAATGAGCAGTTCTTC.

The V gene is TRBV7-9, the J gene TRBJ2-1; the D gene is possibly TRBD2 (6 bases). In germline, CDR1 is SEHNR, CDR2 FQNEAQ (reference sequence). This CDR3 contains 15 residues. V shed 4 bases and J shed 6 bases, with 16 bases lying between them. CDR3 coding DNA: TGTGCCAGCAGCTCCCTAGCAGGAGGGTCCAATGAGCAGTTCTTC. This translates into CASSSLAGGSNEQFF.

Note on this clone: Other nucleotide sequences from this sample produce the same CDR3. The chain combines TRBV11-2 with TRBJ1-1; D call uncertain. V shed 1 base and J shed 1 base, with 4 bases lying between them. This CDR3 comprises 13 residues. Germline values: CDR1 SGHAT, CDR2 FQNNGV. CDR3 coding DNA: TGTGCCAGCAGCTTAGTCAGGAACACTGAAGCTTTCTTT. Its translation: CASSLVRNTEAFF.

The genes are TRBV7-2 and TRBJ2-7; a possible D gene is TRBD1 (5 bases). Trimming took off 1 base at V and 2 bases at J, with 12 bases between the two ends. CDR1 is SGHTA and CDR2 is FQGNSA in the germline V gene. This CDR3 contains 15 residues. This CDR3 reads CASSLEGVGPYEQYF. DNA for the CDR3: TGTGCCAGCAGCTTAGAAGGGGTAGGTCCCTACGAGCAGTACTTC.

The chain carries TRBV30 and TRBJ2-7, with TRBD1 matching over 7 bases. V dropped 3 bases and J dropped 2; count of bases not matched to a gene: 7. The germline V gene has CDR1 GTSNPN and CDR2 SVGIG (reference sequence). This CDR3 has 14 amino acids. As DNA, the CDR3 is TGTGCCTGGAGCGAGGGGACAGACACCTACGAGCAGTACTTC. It specifies CAWSEGTDTYEQYF.

V and J are TRBV5-1 and TRBJ2-7; TRBD2 aligns across 10 bases. The CDR3 consists of 14 residues. Trimming at V came to 7 bases and at J to 2 bases, leaving 6 bases not matched to a gene. Germline V CDR1 and CDR2: SGHRS, YFSETQ. The CDR3 reads CASHLAGDPYEQYF. As DNA, the CDR3 is TGCGCCAGCCACCTAGCGGGGGACCCCTACGAGCAGTACTTC.

This clone appeared a few times. The rearrangement joins TRBV27 to TRBJ2-1; weak D call: TRBD2 (6 bases). V was shortened by 5 bases and J by 8 bases, with 13 bases between the two germline ends. CDR1 and CDR2 from the germline V gene are MNHEY and SMNVEV (reference sequence). The length of the CDR3 is 13 residues. CDR3 DNA sequence: TGTGCCAGCAGTCTTTGGACGGGGGATGAGCAGTTCTTC. It specifies CASSLWTGDEQFF.

This clone was seen once. The chain employs TRBV4-1 and TRBJ1-2; unclear D gene. The CDR3 is 15 amino acids. Germline V gene data show CDR1 as MGHRA and CDR2 as YSYEKL. Trimming pared 0 bases from V and 1 base from J, leaving 9 bases between. The CDR3 DNA reads TGCGCCAGCAGCCAAGATCTCACAGTTAACTATGGCTACACCTTC. Amino acids: CASSQDLTVNYGYTF.

The chain couples TRBV18 to TRBJ2-7; weak D call: TRBD1 (5 bases). In germline, CDR1 is KGHSH, CDR2 LQKENI. Trimming took off 3 bases at V and 3 bases at J, with 15 bases between the two ends. CDR3 length: 15 residues. This CDR3 reads CASSPGAPPIYEQYF. The CDR3 region has the DNA TGTGCCAGCTCACCTGGGGCCCCACCAATCTACGAGCAGTACTTC.

CDR3 sequence reads: CASSPAPGYGYTF. The CDR3 region has the DNA TGTGCCAGTAGTCCCGCCCCAGGGTATGGCTACACCTTC. The chain combines TRBV19 with TRBJ1-2; D possibly corresponds to TRBD1 (5 bases). Germline V gene data show CDR1 as LNHDA and CDR2 as SQIVND (reference sequence). The CDR3 spans 13 residues. The V and J ends lost 5 bases and 5 bases respectively, with 12 bases between them.

This chain joins TRBV27 and TRBJ2-7; D might be TRBD1 (6 bases). Trimming left V 6 bases short and J 2 bases short, with 14 bases between. Germline V gene data show CDR1 as MNHEY and CDR2 as SMNVEV (reference sequence). CDR3 size: 14 residues. In nucleotides, the CDR3 is TGTGCCAGCAGAATGGACAGAGATGCCTACGAGCAGTACTTC. Amino acid sequence: CASRMDRDAYEQYF.

Concerning this clone: Other DNA sequences within the sample encode an identical CDR3. CDR3 protein: CASSQDRGYEQYF. The DNA for the CDR3 is TGCGCCAGCAGCCAAGATAGAGGATACGAGCAGTACTTC. The chain recombines TRBV4-1 with TRBJ2-7; D ambiguous. V gave up 0 bases and J gave up 4 bases, with 7 bases separating them. This CDR3 comprises 13 residues. CDR1 and CDR2 from the germline V gene are MGHRA and YSYEKL.

The chain links TRBV28 to TRBJ2-7; perhaps TRBD2 as D (5 bases). The CDR3 has 18 residues. V was pared by 3 bases and J by 5 bases, with 26 bases between. Germline CDR1 MDHEN, CDR2 SYDVKM. DNA for the CDR3: TGTGCCAGCAGTTTTAAATCCCGGTTGGACCGGGGAGAGGACGAGCAGTACTTC. Its translation: CASSFKSRLDRGEDEQYF.

The chain recombines TRBV13 with TRBJ2-7; 10 bases are a match to TRBD2. This CDR3 spans 14 amino acids. V lost 4 bases and J lost 4; bases outside the gene matches: 4. The germline CDR1 and CDR2 sequences are PRHDT and FYEKMQ (reference sequence). The CDR3 spells CASSSLAGRYEQYF. CDR3 DNA: TGTGCCAGCAGCTCACTAGCGGGGAGGTACGAGCAGTACTTC.

The chain joins TRBV6-1 to TRBJ2-7; the match to TRBD1 covers 10 bases. CDR1 MNHNS and CDR2 SASEGT come from the germline V gene. J lost 3 bases, V lost 4 bases, and 3 bases had no gene match. This CDR3 region has 14 residues. CDR3 residues: CASSAGQGFYEQYF. DNA of the CDR3: TGTGCCAGCAGTGCGGGACAGGGGTTCTACGAGCAGTACTTC.

This clone was observed once. The rearrangement uses TRBV28 and TRBJ1-5; D is possibly TRBD1 (6 bases). Germline V gives CDR1 MDHEN, CDR2 SYDVKM. The CDR3 has 14 amino acids. V was trimmed by 3 bases and J by 4 bases, leaving 10 bases between them. The CDR3 region has the DNA TGTGCCAGCAGTTTTCGAGGACAGAATCAGCCCCAGCATTTT. This gives the protein CASSFRGQNQPQHF.

The table lists this clone with a few counts. Additional DNA sequences in this sample encode the identical CDR3. V usage is TRBV9 and J usage is TRBJ2-7; 8 positions match TRBD2. V gave up 0 bases and J gave up 3 bases; unmatched junction bases: 2. CDR1 and CDR2 from the germline V gene are SGDLS and YYNGEE. This CDR3 comprises 14 residues. CDR3 amino acids: CASSVGTSGYEQYF. CDR3 DNA sequence: TGTGCCAGCAGCGTAGGTACTAGCGGCTACGAGCAGTACTTC.

This chain joins TRBV10-2 and TRBJ2-1; 8 nucleotides line up with TRBD1. J lost 8 bases, V lost 2 bases, and 14 bases had no gene match. The CDR3 is 17 amino acids. Germline CDR1 and CDR2: WSHSY and SAAADI. CDR3 protein: CASSEGAPGQVFDEQFF. As DNA, the CDR3 is TGCGCCAGCAGTGAGGGAGCCCCGGGACAGGTCTTTGATGAGCAGTTCTTC.

The CDR3 is CASSGPSTDTQYF. CDR3 coding DNA: TGTGCCAGCAGCGGGCCTAGCACAGATACGCAGTATTTT. The chain joins TRBV6-6 to TRBJ2-3, with D unclear. The V end lost 6 bases, the J end lost 0 bases, and 7 bases lay between the germline ends. This CDR3 spans 13 amino acids. The V gene's germline CDR1 is MNHNY and CDR2 SVGAGI (reference sequence).

This clone has a single count. This chain uses TRBV7-9 with TRBJ2-1; possibly TRBD2 for D (6 bases). The CDR3 length is 17 residues. Trimming left V 1 base short and J 0 bases short, with 13 bases between. CDR1 and CDR2 from the germline V gene are SEHNR and FQNEAQ (reference sequence). CDR3 sequence (DNA): TGTGCCAGCAGCTTAGTTTGGCGGGGAGGCTCCTACAATGAGCAGTTCTTC. This sequence encodes CASSLVWRGGSYNEQFF.

V gene TRBV7-9 combines with J gene TRBJ2-3; D is unclear. Trimming pared 3 bases from V and 5 bases from J, leaving 6 bases between. This CDR3 spans 12 amino acids. Germline lookup yields CDR1 SEHNR and CDR2 FQNEAQ (reference sequence). The CDR3 reads CASSFFVDTQYF. In DNA, the CDR3 is TGTGCCAGCAGCTTTTTTGTAGATACGCAGTATTTT.

The chain carries TRBV21-1 and TRBJ1-5; no check of the table's D call, TRBD1, against the DNA was made. TRBV21-1 is a pseudogene segment. This CDR3 region has 17 residues. The CDR3 DNA sequence: TGTGCCAGCAGCAAACGGAATGGGGCTGATAGCAATCAGCCCCAGCATTTT. This codes for CASSKRNGADSNQPQHF.

This chain joins TRBV9 and TRBJ2-3; possibly TRBD1 for D (6 bases). Germline V gene lookup returns CDR1 SGDLS and CDR2 YYNGEE. Trimming took off 5 bases at V and 2 bases at J, with 15 bases between the two ends. The CDR3 spans 15 residues. As DNA, the CDR3 is TGTGCCAGCAGTGAATGGGACATAAACACAGATACGCAGTATTTT. Protein sequence: CASSEWDINTDTQYF.

The rearrangement joins TRBV5-1 to TRBJ2-5; 10 nucleotides match TRBD2. V trimming: 1 base; J trimming: 5 bases; junction bases outside the gene matches: 8. CDR1 and CDR2 from the germline V gene are SGHRS and YFSETQ. The CDR3 covers 16 residues. Written as DNA, the CDR3 is TGCGCCAGCAGCTTGTTTCTAGCGGGAGAGGGTGAGACCCAGTACTTC. Its protein is CASSLFLAGEGETQYF.